This T cell receptor (beta chain) was identified during a study of regulatory T cells in long-lasting Graves disease. Noted time point: newly diagnosed GD, antithyroid drugs for less than 3 months. RNA from PBMCs was the source of the TCR library. American Thyroid Association guidelines defined Graves' disease diagnosis. Library construction for TCR beta used iRepertoire HTBI primers and Arm-PCR of CDR3 regions. Under the authors' procedure: Segment identification across samples yielded about 60 TRBV and 14 to 15 TRBJ segments. TCRdb processed the multiplex PCR reads anew with MiXCR; each CDR3 protein has one entry. In this record, the V and J calls reflect TCRdb's handling and not the investigators' own analysis. This table has roughly 610,000 distinct CDR3 sequences, around 17% appearing once. V lost 6 bases and J 4 bases, leaving 17 bases between the germline ends. The CDR3 totals 15 residues. The V gene's germline CDR1 is KGHSH and CDR2 LQKENI.

This sample was shared with a second study, whose subject was T cells in Graves' hyperthyroidism and ophthalmopathy. This second study says: The diagnostic basis comprised clinical symptoms, serum thyroxine and TRAb, thyroid ultrasound and orbital computed tomography. TCR CDR3 regions were first amplified by RT-PCR with HTBI primers.

This sequence originates from a woman under 40 with Graves disease. The source was peripheral blood mononuclear cells (PBMCs), collected at new diagnosis, from a patient treated with antithyroid drugs. J is TRBJ2-3 and V is TRBV18, with D maybe TRBD1 (6 bases). The CDR3 here is CASSRQSEGADTQYF. CDR3 in DNA: TGTGCCAGCTCGCGACAGTCTGAGGGGGCAGATACGCAGTATTTT.